This T cell receptor (beta chain) was profiled in a study of PD-1 blockade in classical Hodgkin lymphoma (TCRdb year 2020). General notes on the study: Nivolumab dosing was 3 mg/kg intravenously every 2 weeks, continuing until either disease progression or unacceptable toxicity. The study used CyTOF and TCR beta sequencing to define a peripheral blood immune signature of response to PD-1 blockade in classical Hodgkin lymphoma.

This specimen's time point label, interpreted: cycle 4 day 1 (C4D1), after more than 5 weeks of nivolumab. Relapse after autologous stem cell transplantation had occurred in all trial patients, and cohorts A, B and C were distinguished by prior brentuximab vedotin exposure. A total of 50 to 70 patients with relapsed/refractory classical Hodgkin lymphoma made up the trial cohort, and each patient's best overall response was complete response, partial response or progressive disease. Single-agent nivolumab was administered to trial patients in the multi-cohort phase II CheckMate 205 trial. An independent review committee assessed best overall response by applying the 2007 International Working Group response criteria. Trial PBMCs were obtained immediately prior to nivolumab initiation (C1D1) and on therapy at cycle 2 day 1 and cycle 4 day 1. Peripheral blood was collected in 8 mL Vacutainer Cell Preparation Tubes, from which PBMCs were isolated by centrifugation and then cryopreserved.

On this clone itself: It lacks a known antigen. No much larger clone exists at a distance of one base, and base qualities are not known.

There are 16 amino acids in the CDR3, from cysteine to phenylalanine inclusive. This entry keeps only the CDR3 DNA: 48 bases, framed from base 1. Per the germline V gene, MGHRA is the CDR1 and YSYEKL is the CDR2. Relative to germline, V is 0 bases shorter and J is 2 bases shorter, with 11 bases between their ends. Study-wide findings and limitations: Only a single clinical trial cohort was studied, and what caused the repertoire differences, possibly disease activity or prior therapy, remained undefined. Trial patients with a complete response had baseline diversity similar to that of newly diagnosed patients, while partial responders and progressors had significantly lower diversity. Patients starting nivolumab less than 1 year after ASCT had lower diversity and were excluded from later analyses to avoid confounding by immune reconstitution. Newly diagnosed patients were reported to have lower baseline TCR diversity than healthy donors, and relapsed/refractory patients were reported to have lower baseline TCR diversity still. By C4D1, a significant rise was seen in CD4+ TCR diversity but not in CD8+ TCR diversity (p=0.0027 vs p=0.16), and the rise was most apparent among complete responders (p=0.02).

Genomic DNA was isolated using the Qiagen DNeasy kit from unsorted PBMCs as well as from negatively selected CD4+ and CD8+ fractions. Using primers that anneal to V and J segments, immunoSEQ multiplex PCR amplified the TCR beta CDR3 regions. A synthetic immune receptor repertoire was used to minimize amplification bias, and any remaining bias was removed computationally after sequencing. The published analysis was carried out like this. Repertoire diversity was quantified as the Shannon entropy index using custom Python scripts. Unsorted, CD4+ and CD8+ repertoires were examined separately, except in combined analyses, for which CD4+ and CD8+ sequences were merged in silico. Clonal expansion was defined as at least a 2-fold frequency increase after treatment relative to C1D1, with a pseudocount of 0.5 for undetected baseline clones. Singleton clones were defined as clones with 0 or 1 copy at C1D1, and non-singleton clones were defined as clones with 2 or more copies. Clones expanded in unsorted samples were labelled as CD4+, CD8+ or unknown by matching protein sequences in sorted samples from the same patient. Wilcoxon tests were applied to paired samples to test diversity changes from C1D1 to C4D1. The immuneACCESS repertoire file appears here via TCRdb, limited to in-frame rearrangements. These files lack a portion of the clones; in checked studies, under half of the deficit traces to unresolved V genes, and the cause of the others is not known. Clonal size and the V and J genes are those of that table, whereas D and trimming came from the DNA. The table for this sample lists tens of thousands of clones; roughly 73% of them were counted only once. Of the sample, roughly 9.4% falls within the top ten clones.

The rearranged segments are TRBV4-1 and TRBJ2-1; TRBD2 might be the D gene, on 6 matching bases. The source material was peripheral blood mononuclear cells (PBMCs), sampled before the fourth cycle of nivolumab. This receptor was identified in a human donor with classical Hodgkin lymphoma. The sequenced DNA is TGCGCCAGCAGCCAAGATTGGAGGGCAGCCTACAATGAGCAGTTCTTC. Its amino acids are CASSQDWRAAYNEQFF.